The 24 T cell receptor beta chains below come from one sample, sequenced in a study of T cell responses to AZD1222 COVID-19 vaccine. Profiled with immunoSEQ multiplex PCR; TCRdb holds only in-frame clones, not every one. The sample consists of hundreds of thousands of clones, approximately 94% of them appearing once. Here the sequenced sample was peripheral blood, taken on day 0 of MenACWY control vaccination. Every receptor here comes from an adult in good health.

J is TRBJ1-1 and V is TRBV7-2; D remains ambiguous. V lost 4 bases and J 1 base, leaving 10 bases between the germline ends. Germline CDR1 and CDR2: SGHTA and FQGNSA. There are 14 residues in the CDR3. The CDR3 DNA is TGTGCCAGCAGCTCCGCGAGACAGAACACTGAAGCTTTCTTT. Residues: CASSSARQNTEAFF.

This chain links TRBV29-1 with TRBJ1-5; no reliable D call. Trimming removed 5 bases at V and 0 bases at J, with 8 bases between. Germline V CDR1 and CDR2: SQVTM, ANQGSEA. The CDR3 covers 13 residues. CDR3 protein: CSVQENSNQPQHF. As DNA, the CDR3 is TGCAGCGTTCAGGAGAATAGCAATCAGCCCCAGCATTTT.

The chain is built from TRBV2 and TRBJ1-4; D unclear. V was shortened by 2 bases and J by 1 base, with 8 bases between the two germline ends. Germline CDR1 SNHLY, CDR2 FYNNEI. The CDR3 spans 15 residues. CDR3 amino acids: CASSEWAGTNEKLFF. The CDR3 DNA reads TGTGCCAGCAGTGAATGGGCAGGAACTAATGAAAAACTGTTTTTT.

The chain employs TRBV11-2 and TRBJ2-7; D perhaps matches TRBD2 (6 bases). Trimming removed 1 base at V and 2 bases at J, with 12 bases between. CDR3 size: 15 residues. CDR1 SGHAT and CDR2 FQNNGV come from the germline V gene. The CDR3 reads CASSLGGVLTYEQYF. Written as DNA, the CDR3 is TGTGCCAGCAGCTTAGGGGGGGTACTCACCTACGAGCAGTACTTC.

V and J are TRBV15 and TRBJ1-5; D is unresolved. The CDR3 length is 15 residues. V was trimmed by 7 bases and J by 4 bases, leaving 17 bases between them. CDR1 is LNHNV and CDR2 is YYDKDF in the germline V gene (reference sequence). The CDR3 DNA follows: TGTGCCACCACACAGAACTTCCTTAGGAATCAGCCCCAGCATTTT. Translating gives CATTQNFLRNQPQHF.

As regards this clone: Within the sample, other DNA sequences also encode this same CDR3. The chain links TRBV5-1 to TRBJ1-1; D unresolved. Germline V lookup: CDR1 SGHRS, CDR2 YFSETQ. Trimming stripped 0 bases from V and 0 bases from J, with 6 bases between. This CDR3 region has 14 residues. The CDR3 DNA follows: TGCGCCAGCAGCTTGGAGAGGTTGAACACTGAAGCTTTCTTT. It codes for CASSLERLNTEAFF. Combining the CDR3 with reference TRBV5-1 and TRBJ1-1 gives the whole variable domain KAGVTQTPRYLIKTRGQQVTLSCSPISGHRSVSWYQQTPGQGLQFLFEYFSETQRNKGNFPGRFSGRQFSNSRSEMNVSTLELGDSALYLCASSLERLNTEAFFGQGTRLTVV.

The V gene is TRBV19, the J gene TRBJ1-2; D is perhaps TRBD1 (5 bases). The ends were cut back, 4 bases at V and 1 base at J, with 7 bases in the middle. Per germline, CDR1 LNHDA and CDR2 SQIVND (reference sequence). The CDR3 contains 13 residues. The CDR3: CASSTDSNYGYTF. In nucleotides, the CDR3 is TGTGCCAGTAGTACCGACAGTAACTATGGCTACACCTTC.

The chain combines TRBV5-1 with TRBJ2-3, with D possibly matching TRBD1 (6 bases). Germline-derived CDR1 and CDR2 are SGHRS and YFSETQ. This CDR3 is 16 amino acids long. V lost 0 bases and J 2 bases, leaving 13 bases between the germline ends. The CDR3 sequence is CASSLGGTPSTDTQYF. In DNA form, the CDR3 reads TGCGCCAGCAGCTTGGGAGGGACACCATCCACAGATACGCAGTATTTT.

J is TRBJ2-2 and V is TRBV7-2; D is unresolved. The CDR3 totals 11 residues. With 2 bases removed from V and 7 bases from J, the gap between germline ends came to 2 bases. The germline V gene has CDR1 SGHTA and CDR2 FQGNSA. CDR3 nucleotides: TGTGCCAGCAGCTTATTCGGGGAGCTGTTTTTT. This translates into CASSLFGELFF.

The chain recombines TRBV7-9 with TRBJ2-7; D remains ambiguous. Trimming cost V 1 base and J 3 bases, with 4 bases left between them. The CDR3 spans 12 residues. CDR1 is SEHNR, CDR2 FQNEAQ, per germline (reference sequence). CDR3 amino acids: CASSLVGYEQYF. The CDR3 coding sequence is TGTGCCAGCAGCTTAGTAGGCTACGAGCAGTACTTC.

The genes are TRBV5-5 and TRBJ1-5, with D possibly being TRBD1 (5 bases). The ends were cut back, 5 bases at V and 7 bases at J, with 13 bases in the middle. This CDR3 contains 13 residues. The germline V gene has CDR1 SGHKS and CDR2 YYEKEE (reference sequence). Here the CDR3 reads CASSSLQGQPQHF. The CDR3 DNA follows: TGTGCCAGCAGTTCCCTCCAGGGCCAGCCCCAGCATTTT. Drawing the rest from reference TRBV5-5 and TRBJ1-5, the complete variable domain is DAGVTQSPTHLIKTRGQQVTLRCSPISGHKSVSWYQQVLGQGPQFIFQYYEKEERGRGNFPDRFSARQFPNYSSELNVNALLLGDSALYLCASSSLQGQPQHFGDGTRLSIL.

The gene calls are TRBV2 and TRBJ1-5; D is ambiguous. The V gene lost 1 base and the J gene lost 9 bases, with 4 bases spanning the gap. Per germline, CDR1 SNHLY and CDR2 FYNNEI. The CDR3 consists of 11 residues. The CDR3: CASSEGGPQHF. In nucleotides, the CDR3 is TGTGCCAGCAGTGAAGGAGGGCCCCAGCATTTT.

The chain employs TRBV15 and TRBJ1-1; no definite D call. Trimming pared 1 base from V and 11 bases from J, leaving 11 bases between. The CDR3 spans 12 residues. Per the germline V gene, CDR1 is LNHNV and CDR2 is YYDKDF (reference sequence). CDR3 residues: CATSRAAGGAFF. The CDR3 DNA reads TGTGCCACCAGCAGAGCAGCTGGCGGGGCTTTCTTT.

The chain is built from TRBV10-1 and TRBJ2-2; D is unresolved. The germline V gene has CDR1 WNHNN and CDR2 SYGVQD (reference sequence). There are 16 residues in the CDR3. Trimming cost V 6 bases and J 6 bases, with 20 bases left between them. The CDR3 sequence is CASSPYQDQRAGELFF. CDR3 coding DNA: TGCGCCAGCAGCCCATACCAGGACCAAAGGGCCGGGGAGCTGTTTTTT.

This clone was seen a single time. This chain links TRBV12-3 or TRBV12-4 with TRBJ1-3; TRBD1 might be the D (5 bases). The CDR3 contains 12 residues. V lost 5 bases and J lost 4, with 6 bases in between. The CDR3 DNA follows: TGTGCCAGCAGTAACAGGGGAAACACCATATATTTT. Translating gives CASSNRGNTIYF.

Points on this clone: This sample includes further DNA sequences coding for the same CDR3. V gene TRBV6-5 combines with J gene TRBJ1-1, with TRBD1 matching 9 bases. This CDR3 spans 14 amino acids. CDR1 and CDR2 (germline): MNHEY, SVGAGI. Germline trimming cut 4 bases from V and 2 bases from J; bases unmatched to any gene: 2. CDR3 sequence (DNA): TGTGCCAGCAGTTTACAGGGGGCAAACACTGAAGCTTTCTTT. Protein product: CASSLQGANTEAFF.

This rearrangement joins TRBV7-2 to TRBJ1-3; D is possibly TRBD1 (5 bases). The germline V and J ends were trimmed by 1 base and 1 base, with 14 bases remaining between them. This CDR3 comprises 17 residues. The V gene's germline CDR1 is SGHTA and CDR2 FQGNSA. DNA for the CDR3: TGTGCCAGCAGCTTAGAGTACAGGAGCTTGTCTGGAAACACCATATATTTT. This sequence encodes CASSLEYRSLSGNTIYF.

This chain links TRBV5-1 with TRBJ1-3; 9 nucleotides align to TRBD1. CDR3 size: 15 residues. Germline V gene data show CDR1 as SGHRS and CDR2 as YFSETQ. J gave up 3 bases and V 3 bases, and 4 bases lay outside the gene matches. The DNA of the CDR3 is TGCGCCAGCAGCTCGACGGGACAGGGTGGAAACACCATATATTTT. This encodes CASSSTGQGGNTIYF.

The V call is TRBV29-1, the J call TRBJ1-1; 7 bases map to TRBD1. This CDR3 is built from 12 residues. Germline-derived CDR1 and CDR2 are SQVTM and ANQGSEA. Losses at the gene ends were 7 bases for V and 4 bases for J; bases not matched to a gene: 6. The CDR3 bases are TGCAGCGGAGGGGGCGCGGGCACTGAAGCTTTCTTT. Protein: CSGGGAGTEAFF.

This sequence joins TRBV27 and TRBJ1-2; a weak D match, TRBD1 (5 bases). Germline CDR1 MNHEY, CDR2 SMNVEV (reference sequence). This CDR3 comprises 13 residues. Trimming stripped 5 bases from V and 6 bases from J, with 13 bases between. The CDR3 nucleotides read TGTGCCAGCAGTCCTCGGGGGAGTAATGGCTACACCTTC. Its translation: CASSPRGSNGYTF.

This clone was observed a few times. This sequence joins TRBV5-1 and TRBJ2-2; D is perhaps TRBD1 or TRBD2 (7 bases each). Trimming cost V 4 bases and J 5 bases, with 18 bases left between them. From germline, CDR1 is SGHRS and CDR2 YFSETQ. The CDR3 totals 16 residues. Written as DNA, the CDR3 is TGCGCCAGCAGCGCGACAGGGAGGGCCTTAACCGGGGAGCTGTTTTTT. Encoded protein: CASSATGRALTGELFF.

The chain employs TRBV9 and TRBJ2-3, with D maybe TRBD2 (7 bases). Germline loops: CDR1 SGDLS, CDR2 YYNGEE. The CDR3 is 14 amino acids. The V gene lost 4 bases and the J gene lost 2 bases, with 11 bases spanning the gap. The CDR3 region has the DNA TGTGCCAGCAGCCCCGGGGGGCCCACAGATACGCAGTATTTT. It codes for CASSPGGPTDTQYF.

In nucleotides, the CDR3 is TGCGCCAGCAGCTTAGGCGGGGGGGCTAATGAGCAGTTCTTC. Its translation: CASSLGGGANEQFF. The rearrangement uses TRBV5-1 and TRBJ2-1, with TRBD2 matching 9 bases. The CDR3 has 14 residues. After removal of 2 bases from V and 7 bases from J, the junction contained 4 bases not matched to a gene. Germline V gene sequence: CDR1 SGHRS, CDR2 YFSETQ.

The chain has TRBV19 and TRBJ2-5, with TRBD1 matching 7 bases. This CDR3 has 15 amino acids. After removal of 3 bases from V and 1 base from J, the junction contained 5 bases not matched to a gene. Germline values: CDR1 LNHDA, CDR2 SQIVND (reference sequence). For the CDR3, the DNA is TGTGCCAGTAGTATTCAGGGGGACAGCCAAGAGACCCAGTACTTC. Translated: CASSIQGDSQETQYF.